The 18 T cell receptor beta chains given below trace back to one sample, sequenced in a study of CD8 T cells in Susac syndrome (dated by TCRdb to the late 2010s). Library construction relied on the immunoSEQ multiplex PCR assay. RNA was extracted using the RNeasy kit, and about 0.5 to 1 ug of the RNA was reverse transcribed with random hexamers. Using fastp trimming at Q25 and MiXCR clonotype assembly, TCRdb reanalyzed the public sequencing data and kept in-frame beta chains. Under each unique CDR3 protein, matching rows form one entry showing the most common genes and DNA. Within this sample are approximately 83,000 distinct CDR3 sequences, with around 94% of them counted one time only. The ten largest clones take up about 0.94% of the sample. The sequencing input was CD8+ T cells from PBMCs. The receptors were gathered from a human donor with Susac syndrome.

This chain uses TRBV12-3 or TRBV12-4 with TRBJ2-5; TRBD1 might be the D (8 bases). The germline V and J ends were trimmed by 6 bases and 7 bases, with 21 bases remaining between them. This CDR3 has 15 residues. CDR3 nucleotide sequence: TGTGCCAGCAGCACGGACAGGGAGGGGCGTGGGACCCAGTACTTC. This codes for CASSTDREGRGTQYF.

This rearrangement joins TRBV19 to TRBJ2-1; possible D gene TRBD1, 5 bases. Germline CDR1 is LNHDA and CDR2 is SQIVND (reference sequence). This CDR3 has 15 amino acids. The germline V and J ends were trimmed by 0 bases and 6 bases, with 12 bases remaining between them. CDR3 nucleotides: TGTGCCAGTAGTATAGATGGTTGGCAGGGCAATGAGCAGTTCTTC. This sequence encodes CASSIDGWQGNEQFF.

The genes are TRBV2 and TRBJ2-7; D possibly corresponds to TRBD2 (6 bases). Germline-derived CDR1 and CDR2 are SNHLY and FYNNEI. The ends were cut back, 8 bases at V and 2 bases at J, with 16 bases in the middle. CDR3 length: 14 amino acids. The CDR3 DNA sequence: TGTGCCAGCCGCCGTTCGGGGGAGGCCTACGAGCAGTACTTC. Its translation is CASRRSGEAYEQYF.

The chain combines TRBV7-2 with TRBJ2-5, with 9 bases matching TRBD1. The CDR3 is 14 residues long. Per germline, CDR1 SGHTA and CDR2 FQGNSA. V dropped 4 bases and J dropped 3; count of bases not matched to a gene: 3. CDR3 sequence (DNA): TGTGCCAGCAGCTCGACAGGGGGTAAAGAGACCCAGTACTTC. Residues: CASSSTGGKETQYF.

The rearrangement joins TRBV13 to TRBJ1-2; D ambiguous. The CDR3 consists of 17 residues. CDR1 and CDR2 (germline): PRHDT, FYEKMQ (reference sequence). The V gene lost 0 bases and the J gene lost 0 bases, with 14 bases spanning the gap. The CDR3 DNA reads TGTGCCAGCAGCTTAGGCCGGACCCTATCAGCTAACTATGGCTACACCTTC. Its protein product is CASSLGRTLSANYGYTF.

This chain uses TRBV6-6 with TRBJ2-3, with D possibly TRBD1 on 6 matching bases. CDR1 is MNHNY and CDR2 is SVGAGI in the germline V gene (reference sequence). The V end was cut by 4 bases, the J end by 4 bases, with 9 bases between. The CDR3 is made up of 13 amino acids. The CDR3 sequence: CASSSQGPDTQYF. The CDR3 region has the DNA TGTGCCAGCAGTTCTCAGGGGCCAGATACGCAGTATTTT.

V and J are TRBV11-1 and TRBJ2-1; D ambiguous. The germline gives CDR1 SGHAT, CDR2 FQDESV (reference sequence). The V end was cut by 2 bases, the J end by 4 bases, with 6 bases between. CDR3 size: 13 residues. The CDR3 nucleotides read TGTGCCAGCAGCTTAAAAGAGTACAATGAGCAGTTCTTC. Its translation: CASSLKEYNEQFF.

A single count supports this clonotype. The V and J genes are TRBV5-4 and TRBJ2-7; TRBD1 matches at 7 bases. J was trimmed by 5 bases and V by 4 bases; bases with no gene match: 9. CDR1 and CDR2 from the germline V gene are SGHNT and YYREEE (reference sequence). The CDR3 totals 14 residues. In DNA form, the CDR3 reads TGTGCCAGCAGCCTCGGACAGGAGTGGGACGAGCAGTACTTC. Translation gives CASSLGQEWDEQYF.

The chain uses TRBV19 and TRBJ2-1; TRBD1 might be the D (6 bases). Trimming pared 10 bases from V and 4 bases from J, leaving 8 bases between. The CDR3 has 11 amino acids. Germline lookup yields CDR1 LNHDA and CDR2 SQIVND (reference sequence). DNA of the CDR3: TGTGCCACCGGACAGTACAATGAGCAGTTCTTC. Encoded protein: CATGQYNEQFF.

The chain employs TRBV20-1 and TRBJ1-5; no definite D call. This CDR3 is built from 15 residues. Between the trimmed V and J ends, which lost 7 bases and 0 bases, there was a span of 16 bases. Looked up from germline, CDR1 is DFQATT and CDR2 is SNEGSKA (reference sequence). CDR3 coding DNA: TGCAGTGTTTCCCCAGAAGGATATAGCAATCAGCCCCAGCATTTT. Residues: CSVSPEGYSNQPQHF.

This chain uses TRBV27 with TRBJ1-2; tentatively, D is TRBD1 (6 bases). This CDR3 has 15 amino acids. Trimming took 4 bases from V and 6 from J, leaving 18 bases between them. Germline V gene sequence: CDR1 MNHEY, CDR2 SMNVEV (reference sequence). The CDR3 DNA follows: TGTGCCAGCAGTTCCCTTCAGGGGAAAGAGGATGGCTACACCTTC. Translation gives CASSSLQGKEDGYTF.

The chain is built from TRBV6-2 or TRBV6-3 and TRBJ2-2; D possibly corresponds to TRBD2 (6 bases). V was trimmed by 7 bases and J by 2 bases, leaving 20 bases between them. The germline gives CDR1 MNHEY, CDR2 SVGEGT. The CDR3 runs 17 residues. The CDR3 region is CASTLWAEGLNTGELFF. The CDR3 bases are TGTGCCAGCACCCTTTGGGCGGAGGGCCTCAACACCGGGGAGCTGTTTTTT.

Here the CDR3 reads CASRPIGDTPYEQYF. DNA of the CDR3: TGTGCCAGCAGGCCCATCGGGGACACACCCTACGAGCAGTACTTC. This sequence joins TRBV28 and TRBJ2-7, with D maybe TRBD1 (6 bases). This CDR3 has 15 residues. CDR1 is MDHEN, CDR2 SYDVKM, per germline. Trimming cost V 6 bases and J 2 bases, with 17 bases left between them.

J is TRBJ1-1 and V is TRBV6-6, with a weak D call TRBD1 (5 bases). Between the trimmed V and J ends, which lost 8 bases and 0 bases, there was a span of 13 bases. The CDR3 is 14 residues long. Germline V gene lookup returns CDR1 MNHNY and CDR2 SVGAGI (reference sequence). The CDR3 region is CASPRDLLNTEAFF. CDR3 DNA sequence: TGTGCCAGCCCCAGGGACCTCCTGAACACTGAAGCTTTCTTT.

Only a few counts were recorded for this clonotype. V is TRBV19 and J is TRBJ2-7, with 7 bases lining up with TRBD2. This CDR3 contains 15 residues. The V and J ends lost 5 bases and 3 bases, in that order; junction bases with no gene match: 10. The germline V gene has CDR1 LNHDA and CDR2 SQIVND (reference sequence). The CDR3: CASSALAGVFYEQYF. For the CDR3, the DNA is TGTGCCAGTAGTGCCCTGGCGGGAGTCTTCTACGAGCAGTACTTC.

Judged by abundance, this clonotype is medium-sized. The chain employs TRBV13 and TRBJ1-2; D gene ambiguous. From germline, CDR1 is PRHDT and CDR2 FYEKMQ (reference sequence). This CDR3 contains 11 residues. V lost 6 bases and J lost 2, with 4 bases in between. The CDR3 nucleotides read TGTGCCAGCAGTTTAAACTATGGCTACACCTTC. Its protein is CASSLNYGYTF. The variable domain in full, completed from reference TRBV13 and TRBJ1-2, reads AAGVIQSPRHLIKEKRETATLKCYPIPRHDTVYWYQQGPGQDPQFLISFYEKMQSDKGSIPDRFSAQQFSDYHSELNMSSLELGDSALYFCASSLNYGYTFGSGTRLTVV.

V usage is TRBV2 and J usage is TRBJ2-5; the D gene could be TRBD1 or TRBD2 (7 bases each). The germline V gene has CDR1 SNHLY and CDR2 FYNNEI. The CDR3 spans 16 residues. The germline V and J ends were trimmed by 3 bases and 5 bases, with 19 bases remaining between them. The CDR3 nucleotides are TGTGCCAGCAGTGACCCGGGCCAGGGGGGGCAGGAGACCCAGTACTTC. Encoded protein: CASSDPGQGGQETQYF.

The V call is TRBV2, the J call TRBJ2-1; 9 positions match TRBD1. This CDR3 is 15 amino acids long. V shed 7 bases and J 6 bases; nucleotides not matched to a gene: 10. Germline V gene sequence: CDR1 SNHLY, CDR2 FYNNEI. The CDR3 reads CASTAGTGFSNEQFF. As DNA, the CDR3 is TGTGCCAGCACTGCCGGGACAGGGTTTAGCAATGAGCAGTTCTTC. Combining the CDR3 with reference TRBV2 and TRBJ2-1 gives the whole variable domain EPEVTQTPSHQVTQMGQEVILRCVPISNHLYFYWYRQILGQKVEFLVSFYNNEISEKSEIFDDQFSVERPDGSNFTLKIRSTKLEDSAMYFCASTAGTGFSNEQFFGPGTRLTVL.